The following is a T cell receptor (beta chain) sequence with its context. No antigen is known for it. Profiled with immunoSEQ multiplex PCR; TCRdb holds only in-frame clones, not every one. Among 100,000 to 150,000 clones listed, roughly 90% were seen once. The data stem from a study of T cell responses to AZD1222 COVID-19 vaccine. General observations from the study: The study found Spike-specific TCR breadth and depth rose after two AZD1222 doses. Only a handful of AZD1222 recipients, roughly six in all, had baseline seropositivity. Repertoire sampling was restricted to post-peak T cell response timepoints. Most donors were white British and more were female, and clonal diversity was possibly underestimated.

Germline assignment: CDR1 SGHVS and CDR2 FQNEAQ. The trim removed 2 bases at V and 0 bases at J, leaving 4 bases unmatched. The length of the CDR3 is 16 residues. The TCR comes from an adult in good health. Sequencing was performed on peripheral blood, taken on day 0 of AZD1222 vaccination. The gene calls are TRBV7-8 and TRBJ2-5; 9 nucleotides agree with TRBD2. The CDR3 is CASSLTSGLYQETQYF. The DNA for the CDR3 is TGTGCCAGCAGCTTAACTAGCGGGCTGTACCAAGAGACCCAGTACTTC.